This is a list of T cell receptor beta chains from one sample in a study of blood T cell repertoires in COVID-19. Produced via immunoSEQ multiplex PCR; TCRdb's table is partial and in-frame only. Of about 160,000 clones in the sample, approximately 82% were seen once. Sequenced: peripheral blood. These receptor sequences come from a woman between 40 and 55 years old with COVID-19, enrolled during active disease. Each CDR3 is given without its conserved first and last residue. The order of the fields is D gene, V gene, CDR3 length, J gene, CDR3 protein. A D gene is named only where the DNA matches it firmly.

D: NA; V: TRBV2; length: 13; J: TRBJ1-2; CDR3: ASSAPDTGLHGYT
D: NA; V: TRBV2; length: 14; J: TRBJ2-1; CDR3: ASGALPEPYYNEQF
D: NA; V: TRBV6-1; length: 11; J: TRBJ2-1; CDR3: ASSDPPAREQF
D: TRBD1; V: TRBV19; length: 12; J: TRBJ1-6; CDR3: ASTAGQGASPLH
D: TRBD1; V: TRBV5-8; length: 16; J: TRBJ2-4; CDR3: ASSQGGSPWLAKNIQY
D: TRBD2; V: TRBV5-1; length: 17; J: TRBJ2-6; CDR3: ASSLGGSGSVSGANVLT
D: NA; V: TRBV3-1/TRBV3-2; length: 13; J: TRBJ1-5; CDR3: ASSQVPGSNQPQH
D: TRBD2; V: TRBV6-5; length: 13; J: TRBJ2-2; CDR3: ASTRAGLNTGELF
D: NA; V: TRBV2; length: 11; J: TRBJ2-5; CDR3: ASSSSGQETQY
D: NA; V: TRBV2; length: 11; J: TRBJ1-4; CDR3: ANSGGANEKLF
D: NA; V: TRBV18; length: 12; J: TRBJ1-1; CDR3: ASSTRGVFTEAF
D: NA; V: TRBV19; length: 13; J: TRBJ1-1; CDR3: ASTPYLDSNTEAF
D: NA; V: TRBV5-4; length: 13; J: TRBJ2-7; CDR3: ASSPPGVNSYEQY
D: NA; V: TRBV3-1/TRBV3-2; length: 10; J: TRBJ1-3; CDR3: ASSHTSFAIY
D: NA; V: TRBV11-2; length: 14; J: TRBJ2-5; CDR3: ASSLVPTGKGETQY
D: TRBD2; V: TRBV6-5; length: 12; J: TRBJ2-1; CDR3: ASQTSGNYNEQF
D: NA; V: TRBV6-5; length: 12; J: TRBJ1-4; CDR3: ASNPGASNEKLF
D: TRBD1; V: TRBV19; length: 13; J: TRBJ2-7; CDR3: ASSISGQGFREQY
D: NA; V: TRBV11-3; length: 12; J: TRBJ2-2; CDR3: ASSPGRRTGELF
D: TRBD1; V: TRBV5-6; length: 12; J: TRBJ1-2; CDR3: ASSRGTENYGYT
D: NA; V: TRBV28; length: 10; J: TRBJ2-1; CDR3: ASSAIVFEQF
D: NA; V: TRBV5-4; length: 13; J: TRBJ2-3; CDR3: ASSLLMEGRDTQY
D: NA; V: TRBV19; length: 11; J: TRBJ2-7; CDR3: ASTSDFENEQY
D: NA; V: TRBV19; length: 13; J: TRBJ2-6; CDR3: ASTKSRAGANVLT
D: TRBD2; V: TRBV6-5; length: 13; J: TRBJ2-2; CDR3: ASSYDTSGTGELF
D: NA; V: TRBV6-6; length: 13; J: TRBJ2-7; CDR3: ASSYFGEGPYEQY
D: NA; V: TRBV3-1/TRBV3-2; length: 12; J: TRBJ1-5; CDR3: ASSQDGRAQPQH
D: TRBD1; V: TRBV7-6; length: 13; J: TRBJ2-5; CDR3: ASSSPNDRGETQY
D: NA; V: TRBV5-4; length: 12; J: TRBJ2-1; CDR3: ASSSIPESNEQF
D: TRBD1; V: TRBV29-1; length: 11; J: TRBJ2-2; CDR3: SARTGATGELF
D: NA; V: TRBV4-1; length: 14; J: TRBJ1-2; CDR3: ASSQDPGRPNYGYT
D: NA; V: TRBV27; length: 13; J: TRBJ1-6; CDR3: ASSPHRGWNSPLH
D: NA; V: TRBV7-6; length: 14; J: TRBJ2-3; CDR3: ASSRTRVMSTDTQY
D: TRBD2; V: TRBV15; length: 14; J: TRBJ2-5; CDR3: ATSRGLAGTGETQY
D: NA; V: TRBV7-3; length: 13; J: TRBJ2-2; CDR3: ASSPEGGYTGELF
D: NA; V: TRBV28; length: 12; J: TRBJ1-6; CDR3: ASSLNTGHSPLH
D: TRBD2; V: TRBV6-4; length: 12; J: TRBJ2-3; CDR3: ASSDAGGPDTQY
D: NA; V: TRBV19; length: 10; J: TRBJ1-5; CDR3: ASRILDQPQH
D: NA; V: TRBV5-1; length: 10; J: TRBJ2-3; CDR3: ASTRDTDTQY
D: NA; V: TRBV18; length: 12; J: TRBJ1-1; CDR3: ASSPLWADTEAF
D: NA; V: TRBV20-1; length: 9; J: TRBJ2-5; CDR3: RGDYQETQY
D: NA; V: TRBV5-6; length: 13; J: TRBJ2-2; CDR3: ASSLIGANTGELF
D: TRBD1; V: TRBV30; length: 13; J: TRBJ1-5; CDR3: AWSRDRPNNQPQH
D: NA; V: TRBV18; length: 12; J: TRBJ1-1; CDR3: ASSGVGGNTEAF
D: NA; V: TRBV6-5; length: 13; J: TRBJ1-5; CDR3: ASRPTGISNQPQH
D: TRBD1; V: TRBV9; length: 14; J: TRBJ2-1; CDR3: ASSVEQRQGDNEQF
D: TRBD2; V: TRBV9; length: 12; J: TRBJ2-7; CDR3: ASSVDAGGLEQY
D: TRBD1; V: TRBV19; length: 13; J: TRBJ1-2; CDR3: ASSIDLRDRDGYT
D: NA; V: TRBV11-2; length: 10; J: TRBJ2-1; CDR3: ASSPAGNEQF
D: TRBD2; V: TRBV7-8; length: 17; J: TRBJ2-7; CDR3: ASSLLSPGGPFNSYEQY
D: TRBD1; V: TRBV7-8; length: 14; J: TRBJ1-2; CDR3: ASSLVTAGGDGGYT
D: NA; V: TRBV3-1/TRBV3-2; length: 12; J: TRBJ2-5; CDR3: ASSQVQGLETQY
D: NA; V: TRBV18; length: 10; J: TRBJ2-7; CDR3: ASSPGTYEQY